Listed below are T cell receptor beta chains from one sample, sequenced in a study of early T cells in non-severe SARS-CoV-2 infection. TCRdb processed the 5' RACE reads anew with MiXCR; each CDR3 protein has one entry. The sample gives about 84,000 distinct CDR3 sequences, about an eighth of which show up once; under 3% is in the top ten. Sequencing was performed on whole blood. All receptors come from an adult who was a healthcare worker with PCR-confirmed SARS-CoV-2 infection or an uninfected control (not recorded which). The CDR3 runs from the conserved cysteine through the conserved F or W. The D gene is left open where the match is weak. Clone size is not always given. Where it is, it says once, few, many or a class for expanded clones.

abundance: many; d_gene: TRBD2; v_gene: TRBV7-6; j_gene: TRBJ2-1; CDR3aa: CASSSTTSASDNEQFF; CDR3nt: TGTGCCAGCAGCTCCACTACTAGCGCAAGTGACAATGAGCAGTTCTTC
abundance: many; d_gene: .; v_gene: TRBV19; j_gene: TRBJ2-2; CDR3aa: CASSIRAVNTGELFF; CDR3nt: TGTGCCAGTAGTATTAGGGCGGTTAACACCGGGGAGCTGTTTTTT
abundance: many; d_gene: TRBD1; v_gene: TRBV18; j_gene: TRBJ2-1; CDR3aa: CASSPLDRVVRNEQFF; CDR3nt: TGTGCCAGCTCACCACTGGACAGGGTAGTACGCAATGAGCAGTTCTTC
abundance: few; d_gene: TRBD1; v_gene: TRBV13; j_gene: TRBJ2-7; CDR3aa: CASSFNRGRYEQYF; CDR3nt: TGTGCCAGCAGCTTCAACAGGGGGCGTTACGAGCAGTACTTC
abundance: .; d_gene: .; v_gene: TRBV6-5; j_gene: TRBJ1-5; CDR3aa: CASSYSRVGNQPQHF; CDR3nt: TGTGCCAGCAGTTACTCGAGGGTTGGCAATCAGCCCCAGCATTTT
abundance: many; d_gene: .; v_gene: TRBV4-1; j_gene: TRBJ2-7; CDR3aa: CASSPRGPQRVKQYF; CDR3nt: TGCGCCAGCAGCCCCCGGGGACCCCAGCGGGTCAAGCAGTACTTC
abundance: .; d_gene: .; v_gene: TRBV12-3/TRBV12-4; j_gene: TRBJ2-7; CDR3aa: CASSRGTYYEQYF; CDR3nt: TGTGCCAGCAGTAGGGGCACCTACTACGAGCAGTACTTC
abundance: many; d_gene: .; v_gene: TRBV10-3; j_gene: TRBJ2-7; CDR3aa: CAISHRGGTVEQYF; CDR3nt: TGTGCCATCAGCCACCGCGGGGGGACAGTCGAGCAGTACTTC
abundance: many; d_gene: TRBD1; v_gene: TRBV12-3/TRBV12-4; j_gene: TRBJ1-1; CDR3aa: CASSLLGQGVNTEAFF; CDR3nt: TGTGCCAGCAGTTTACTCGGACAGGGGGTAAACACTGAAGCTTTCTTT
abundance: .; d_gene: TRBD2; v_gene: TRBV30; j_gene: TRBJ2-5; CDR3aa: CAWGRLTSGVWTQYF; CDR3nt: TGTGCCTGGGGGCGACTTACTAGCGGCGTTTGGACCCAGTACTTC
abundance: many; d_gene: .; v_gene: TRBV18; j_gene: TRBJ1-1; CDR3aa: CASSPVPRELDTEAFF; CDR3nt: TGTGCCAGCTCACCAGTTCCCAGGGAACTGGACACTGAAGCTTTCTTT
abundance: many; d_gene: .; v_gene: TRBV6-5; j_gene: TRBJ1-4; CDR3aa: CASSYFRGAGEKLFF; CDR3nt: TGTGCCAGCAGTTATTTCCGGGGGGCTGGAGAAAAACTGTTTTTT
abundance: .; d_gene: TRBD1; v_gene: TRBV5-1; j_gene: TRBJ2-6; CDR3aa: CASSGGTGASGANVLTF; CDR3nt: TGCGCCAGCAGTGGCGGGACAGGGGCGTCTGGGGCCAACGTCCTGACTTTC
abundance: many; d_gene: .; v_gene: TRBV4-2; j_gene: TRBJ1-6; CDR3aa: CASSDVESPLHF; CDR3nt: TGTGCCAGCAGCGATGTGGAGTCACCCCTCCACTTT
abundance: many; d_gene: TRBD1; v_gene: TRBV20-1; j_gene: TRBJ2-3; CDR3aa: CSARDWGQGGADTQYF; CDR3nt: TGCAGTGCTAGAGATTGGGGACAGGGAGGAGCAGATACGCAGTATTTT
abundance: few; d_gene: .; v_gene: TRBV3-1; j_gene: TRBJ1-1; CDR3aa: CASSQFSVRGPTEAFF; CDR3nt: TGTGCCAGCAGCCAATTTTCGGTCAGGGGCCCCACTGAAGCTTTCTTT
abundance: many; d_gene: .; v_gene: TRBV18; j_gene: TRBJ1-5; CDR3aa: CASSPEGNQPQHF; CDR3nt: TGTGCCAGCTCACCGGAGGGGAATCAGCCCCAGCATTTT
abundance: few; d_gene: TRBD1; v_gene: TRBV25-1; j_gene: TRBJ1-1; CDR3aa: CATKTFGQGGTEAFF; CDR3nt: TGTGCCACTAAGACTTTCGGACAGGGAGGCACTGAAGCTTTCTTT
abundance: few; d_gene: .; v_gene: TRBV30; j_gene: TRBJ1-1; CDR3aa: CASTGPQWGTEAFF; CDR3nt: TGTGCCTCTACCGGGCCACAGTGGGGCACTGAAGCTTTCTTT
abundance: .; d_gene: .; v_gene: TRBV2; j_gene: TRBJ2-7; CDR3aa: CASSEAPFEQYF; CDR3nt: TGTGCCAGCAGTGAAGCTCCCTTCGAGCAGTACTTC
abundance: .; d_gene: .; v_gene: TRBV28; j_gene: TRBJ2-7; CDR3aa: CALQGAQEQYF; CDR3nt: TGTGCCCTACAGGGCGCGCAAGAGCAGTACTTC
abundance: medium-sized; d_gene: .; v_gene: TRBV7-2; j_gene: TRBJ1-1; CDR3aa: CASSLNRGTEAFF; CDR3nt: TGTGCCAGCAGCTTAAATCGGGGCACTGAAGCTTTCTTT
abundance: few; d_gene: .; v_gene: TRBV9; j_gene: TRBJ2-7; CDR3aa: CASSVGGNTGEQYF; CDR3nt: TGTGCCAGCAGCGTAGGAGGGAATACTGGCGAGCAGTACTTC
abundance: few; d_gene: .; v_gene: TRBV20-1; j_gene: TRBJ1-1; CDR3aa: CSASKGTGEAFF; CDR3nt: TGCAGTGCTAGTAAGGGGACCGGGGAAGCTTTCTTT
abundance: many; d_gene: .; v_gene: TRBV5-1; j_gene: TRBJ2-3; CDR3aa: CASSPRSTSTDTQYF; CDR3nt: TGCGCCAGCAGCCCACGATCTACTAGCACAGATACGCAGTATTTT
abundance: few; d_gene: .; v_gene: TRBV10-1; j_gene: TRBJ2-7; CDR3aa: CASSGYSYEQYF; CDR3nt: TGCGCCAGCAGTGGTTATTCCTACGAGCAGTACTTC
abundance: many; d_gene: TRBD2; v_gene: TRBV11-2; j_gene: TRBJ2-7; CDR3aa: CASSLVSGRLEQYF; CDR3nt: TGTGCCAGCAGCTTGGTTAGCGGGAGGCTAGAGCAGTACTTC
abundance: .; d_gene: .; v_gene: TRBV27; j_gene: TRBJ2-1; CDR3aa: CASSLVLYNEQFF; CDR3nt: TGTGCCAGCAGTTTGGTACTTTACAATGAGCAGTTCTTC
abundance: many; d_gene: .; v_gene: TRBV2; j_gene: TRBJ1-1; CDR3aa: CASSEASTANLIMNTEAFF; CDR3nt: TGTGCCAGCAGTGAAGCATCGACGGCTAACTTAATCATGAACACTGAAGCTTTCTTT
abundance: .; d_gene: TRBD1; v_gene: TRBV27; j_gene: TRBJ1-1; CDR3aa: CASSSQKQGAQNTEAFF; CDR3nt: TGTGCCAGCAGTTCACAAAAACAGGGGGCCCAAAACACTGAAGCTTTCTTT
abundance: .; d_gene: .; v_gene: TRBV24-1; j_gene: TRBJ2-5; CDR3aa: CATSDFRDLETQYF; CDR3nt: TGTGCCACCAGTGATTTCAGGGACCTAGAGACCCAGTACTTC
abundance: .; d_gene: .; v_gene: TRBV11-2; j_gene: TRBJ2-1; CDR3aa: CVSSLGRGAYNEQFF; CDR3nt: TGTGTCAGCAGCCTGGGTCGCGGGGCCTACAATGAGCAGTTCTTC
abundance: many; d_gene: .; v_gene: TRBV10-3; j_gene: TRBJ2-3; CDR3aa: CAISADTDTQYF; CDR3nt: TGTGCCATCAGTGCCGACACAGATACGCAGTATTTT
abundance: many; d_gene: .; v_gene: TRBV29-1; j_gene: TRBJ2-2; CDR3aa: CSGGLYTGELFF; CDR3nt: TGCAGCGGGGGCCTATACACCGGGGAGCTGTTTTTT
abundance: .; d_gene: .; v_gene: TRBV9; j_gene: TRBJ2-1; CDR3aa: CASSVEVDYPSSYNEQFF; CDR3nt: TGTGCCAGCAGCGTAGAAGTGGACTACCCGAGCTCCTACAATGAGCAGTTCTTC
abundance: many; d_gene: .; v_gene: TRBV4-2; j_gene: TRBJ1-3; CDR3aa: CASSQGAPGTASVNTIYF; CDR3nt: TGTGCCAGCAGCCAAGGGGCCCCCGGGACGGCTTCGGTAAACACCATATATTTT
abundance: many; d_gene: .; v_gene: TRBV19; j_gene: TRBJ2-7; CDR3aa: CASSLQPGLTLGEQYF; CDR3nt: TGTGCCAGTAGTCTCCAACCCGGTCTGACATTGGGCGAGCAGTACTTC
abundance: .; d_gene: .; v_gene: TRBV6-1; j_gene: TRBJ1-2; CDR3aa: CASSPPRRGGYTF; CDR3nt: TGTGCCAGCAGCCCTCCACGGAGAGGCGGCTACACCTTC
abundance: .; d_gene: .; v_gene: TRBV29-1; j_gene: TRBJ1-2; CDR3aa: CSAQGLIGYTF; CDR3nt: TGCAGCGCCCAGGGGCTGATCGGCTACACCTTC
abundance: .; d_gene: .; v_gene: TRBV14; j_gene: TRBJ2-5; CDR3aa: CASSQVRETQYF; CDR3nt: TGTGCCAGCAGCCAAGTCCGAGAGACCCAGTACTTC
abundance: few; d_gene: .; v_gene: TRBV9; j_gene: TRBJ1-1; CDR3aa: CASSPRTGYTEAFF; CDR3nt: TGTGCCAGCAGCCCGAGAACAGGCTACACTGAAGCTTTCTTT
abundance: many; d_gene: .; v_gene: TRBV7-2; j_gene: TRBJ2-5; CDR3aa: CASRQRQETQYF; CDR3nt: TGTGCCAGCAGACAGCGGCAAGAGACCCAGTACTTC
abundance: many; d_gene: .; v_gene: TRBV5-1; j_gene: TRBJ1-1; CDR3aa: CASSGSGSNTEAFF; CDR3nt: TGCGCCAGCAGCGGTAGTGGTTCGAACACTGAAGCTTTCTTT
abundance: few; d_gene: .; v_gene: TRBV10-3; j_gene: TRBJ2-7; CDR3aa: CAINPGQNYEQYF; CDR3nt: TGTGCCATCAATCCCGGACAGAACTACGAGCAGTACTTC